This T cell receptor (beta chain) was documented in a study of T-cell memory formation after mild COVID-19. V lost 0 bases to trimming and J lost 3 bases; unmatched junction nucleotides: 6. Looked up from germline, CDR1 is MNHEY and CDR2 is SVGEGT. The CDR3 runs to 16 residues. MiXCR, applied by TCRdb to the 5' RACE reads, yields one record per CDR3 protein. The sample consists of 300,000 to 350,000 distinct CDR3 sequences, 15% to 20% of them appearing once. This receptor was taken from a man younger than 35 who had mild COVID-19 (a few samples of this study predate the infection). Cell type and time point are not known. The chain uses TRBV6-2 or TRBV6-3 and TRBJ2-3; the match to TRBD2 covers 7 bases. Source material: PBMCs or a T cell subset sorted from them (not recorded which). CDR3 residues: CASSYSEAGWTDTQYF. The CDR3 DNA sequence: TGTGCCAGCAGTTACTCGGAAGCGGGGTGGACAGATACGCAGTATTTT.